These 32 T cell receptor beta chains were all obtained from the same sample, sequenced in a study of blood T cells in healthy people across ages. Then a second PCR, running about 6 to 11 cycles, was carried out with a sample-barcoded 5' primer and a J-beta primer mix. TCRdb used MiXCR to reprocess the 5' RACE reads, holding one entry per CDR3 protein. The profile shows about 1.4 million distinct CDR3 sequences, approximately 59% of them singletons. Sequences were obtained from blood. These receptor sequences come from a man aged 18 to 35 in good health.

The chain's CDR3 is CSAIFREGTDTQYF. The CDR3 region has the DNA TGCAGTGCTATCTTCCGGGAGGGAACAGATACGCAGTATTTT. This chain links TRBV20-1 with TRBJ2-3; 8 nucleotides align to TRBD2. This CDR3 has 14 residues. CDR1 is DFQATT and CDR2 is SNEGSKA in the germline V gene (reference sequence). V trimming: 4 bases; J trimming: 3 bases; junction bases outside the gene matches: 6.

This chain uses TRBV4-1 with TRBJ2-7, with TRBD1 matching 11 bases. Per germline, CDR1 MGHRA and CDR2 YSYEKL. With 1 base clipped from V and 5 bases from J, the junction kept 10 bases outside the gene matches. The CDR3 totals 17 residues. CDR3 DNA: TGCGCCAGCAGCCAAGGGTGGACAGGGGGCTCGGGAGACGAGCAGTACTTC. This gives the protein CASSQGWTGGSGDEQYF.

This clonotype turned up a few times. This rearrangement joins TRBV29-1 to TRBJ2-7; D is unclear. This CDR3 spans 13 amino acids. Germline CDR1 is SQVTM and CDR2 is ANQGSEA. The V gene lost 2 bases and the J gene lost 0 bases, with 8 bases spanning the gap. CDR3 nucleotides: TGCAGCGTTGAACTGGATTCCTCCTACGAGCAGTACTTC. Protein product: CSVELDSSYEQYF.

This clonotype showed up just a few times. The junction and the germline gene differ at one end; a read error may be behind it. The chain employs TRBV28 and TRBJ1-2; TRBD1 is a possible D gene (6 bases). Germline V gene lookup returns CDR1 MDHEN and CDR2 SYDVKM. This CDR3 has 13 amino acids. CDR3: CASILGQNYGYTF. The DNA for the CDR3 is TGTGCCAGCATTTTAGGACAGAACTATGGCTACACCTTC.

This chain connects TRBV12-3 or TRBV12-4 to TRBJ2-5; the D gene is possibly TRBD1 (5 bases). There are 14 residues in the CDR3. V lost 6 bases to trimming and J lost 0 bases, with 11 bases between them. The CDR3 DNA sequence: TGTGCCAGCAGGTCGACAGAGTACCAAGAGACCCAGTACTTC. Its protein product is CASRSTEYQETQYF.

The V call is TRBV4-1, the J call TRBJ2-5; TRBD2 might be the D (6 bases). In germline, CDR1 is MGHRA, CDR2 YSYEKL. This CDR3 has 14 amino acids. Trimming removed 4 bases at V and 7 bases at J, with 16 bases between. In DNA, the CDR3 is TGCGCCAGCAGCCCGACGACGGGAGTTGGGACCCAGTACTTC. The encoded protein is CASSPTTGVGTQYF.

The V gene is TRBV29-1, the J gene TRBJ1-4; D gene ambiguous. This CDR3 contains 13 residues. V was shortened by 7 bases and J by 5 bases, with 14 bases between the two germline ends. CDR1 and CDR2 (germline): SQVTM, ANQGSEA. CDR3: CSAGPGENEKLFF. The CDR3 DNA is TGCAGCGCCGGGCCCGGGGAGAATGAAAAACTGTTTTTT.

The V call is TRBV20-1, the J call TRBJ2-1; no clear D gene. The germline V gene encodes CDR1 DFQATT and CDR2 SNEGSKA (reference sequence). This CDR3 is 14 amino acids long. Trimming took off 5 bases at V and 0 bases at J, with 11 bases between the two ends. In DNA form, the CDR3 reads TGCAGTGCTCCGACCATTAGCTCCTACAATGAGCAGTTCTTC. Translated, it gives CSAPTISSYNEQFF.

The chain has TRBV18 and TRBJ2-1, with a tentative D call TRBD2 (6 bases). The end of the DNA is better explained by TRBJ2-7, so the J call may be wrong. Germline lookup yields CDR1 KGHSH and CDR2 LQKENI. CDR3 length: 14 amino acids. CDR3: CASSPFGAGGEQYF. In DNA form, the CDR3 reads TGTGCCAGCTCACCATTCGGTGCCGGGGGTGAGCAGTACTTC.

This clonotype came up a few times. The chain couples TRBV6-5 to TRBJ2-7, with TRBD2 matching 10 bases. V lost 5 bases, J lost 0 bases, and 4 bases stayed unmatched. This CDR3 region has 15 residues. CDR1 is MNHEY, CDR2 SVGAGI, per germline. CDR3 amino acids: CASSSSGGFSYEQYF. In DNA, the CDR3 is TGTGCCAGCAGTAGTAGCGGGGGGTTCTCCTACGAGCAGTACTTC.

This clonotype appeared a few times. The chain joins TRBV20-1 to TRBJ2-1; maybe TRBD2 (6 bases). V was trimmed by 5 bases and J by 5 bases, leaving 22 bases between them. Germline loops: CDR1 DFQATT, CDR2 SNEGSKA (reference sequence). The CDR3 is made up of 16 amino acids. The CDR3 DNA follows: TGCAGTGCTCCGCGGGGAGCGGGTGCTCTGGACAATGAGCAGTTCTTC. Residues: CSAPRGAGALDNEQFF.

V and J are TRBV10-3 and TRBJ2-1; D unresolved. Germline V CDR1 and CDR2: ENHRY, SYGVKD. The CDR3 loop spans 13 amino acids. V was cut by 4 bases and J by 2 bases, with 6 bases left in between. In DNA form, the CDR3 reads TGTGCCATCAGTGGGCCGGCCTACAATGAGCAGTTCTTC. Translation: CAISGPAYNEQFF.

The rearrangement uses TRBV18 and TRBJ2-5; D is possibly TRBD1 (7 bases). Trimming stripped 0 bases from V and 0 bases from J, with 14 bases between. The germline gives CDR1 KGHSH, CDR2 LQKENI. There are 17 residues in the CDR3. The chain's CDR3 is CASSPPGQDYYQETQYF. CDR3 nucleotide sequence: TGTGCCAGCTCACCACCAGGACAGGACTACTACCAAGAGACCCAGTACTTC.

This clonotype came up a few times. The rearrangement links TRBV4-2 to TRBJ2-1; 13 positions agree with TRBD2. The CDR3 length is 16 residues. Trimming removed 1 base from V and 5 bases from J; junction bases left unmatched: 2. The germline gives CDR1 LGHNA, CDR2 YNFKEQ. The CDR3 DNA sequence: TGTGCCAGCAGCCAAGGACTAGCGGGGGGAAACAATGAGCAGTTCTTC. Protein sequence: CASSQGLAGGNNEQFF.

This sequence joins TRBV6-5 and TRBJ1-5; a weak D match, TRBD1 (6 bases). V was clipped by 2 bases and J by 0 bases, with 26 bases between them. The length of the CDR3 is 21 residues. Per germline, CDR1 MNHEY and CDR2 SVGAGI. The CDR3 nucleotides read TGTGCCAGCAGTTACGGCCCCAGGGGCGGCGAGGAAGTCTATAGCAATCAGCCCCAGCATTTT. This sequence encodes CASSYGPRGGEEVYSNQPQHF.

The chain carries TRBV10-1 and TRBJ2-7; 10 bases are shared with TRBD1. Germline CDR1 and CDR2: WNHNN and SYGVQD (reference sequence). The CDR3 length is 17 residues. Germline trimming cut 2 bases from V and 4 bases from J; bases unmatched to any gene: 11. CDR3: CASSENVGTGDGYEQYF. The CDR3 DNA follows: TGCGCCAGCAGTGAGAACGTTGGGACAGGGGATGGTTACGAGCAGTACTTC.

There are a few counts of this clonotype. The V gene is TRBV25-1, the J gene TRBJ1-2; 10 nucleotides match TRBD1. The germline V gene encodes CDR1 MGHDK and CDR2 SYGVNS. The CDR3 consists of 13 residues. V lost 5 bases to trimming and J lost 11 bases; unmatched junction nucleotides: 8. The CDR3 here is CASSPRDRGLYTF. Here the CDR3 DNA reads TGTGCCAGCAGTCCCCGGGACAGGGGCCTTTACACCTTC.

Many counts were recorded for this clonotype. V gene TRBV20-1 combines with J gene TRBJ2-1, with 11 bases lining up with TRBD2. The V segment lost 3 bases and the J segment 4 bases; nucleotides outside the gene matches: 14. The CDR3 has 18 amino acids. The germline gives CDR1 DFQATT, CDR2 SNEGSKA (reference sequence). This chain's CDR3 is CSARPQRSVAGGYNEQFF. The CDR3 coding sequence is TGCAGTGCTAGGCCCCAACGTAGCGTAGCGGGAGGGTACAATGAGCAGTTCTTC.

This chain connects TRBV7-9 to TRBJ2-1, with unresolved D. V was clipped by 1 base and J by 5 bases, with 18 bases between them. There are 17 residues in the CDR3. Germline V CDR1 and CDR2: SEHNR, FQNEAQ (reference sequence). The CDR3 coding sequence is TGTGCCAGCAGCTTAGTAGCAAGTCTAAAACGGGACAATGAGCAGTTCTTC. It specifies CASSLVASLKRDNEQFF.

The chain joins TRBV5-5 to TRBJ2-3; D is unclear. V dropped 4 bases and J dropped 2 bases, with 20 bases sitting between them. The CDR3 is 17 residues long. The V gene's germline CDR1 is SGHKS and CDR2 YYEKEE (reference sequence). CDR3 in DNA: TGTGCCAGCAGCCCAGCCCTGGAAGACCAAGTCACAGATACGCAGTATTTT. As protein: CASSPALEDQVTDTQYF.

This chain joins TRBV6-2 or TRBV6-3 and TRBJ2-1; the match to TRBD2 covers 9 bases. This CDR3 region has 14 residues. V lost 6 bases, J lost 7 bases, and 7 bases stayed unmatched. Germline V gene data show CDR1 as MNHEY and CDR2 as SVGEGT. CDR3 amino acids: CASRWAGGPNEQFF. The DNA of the CDR3 is TGTGCCAGCAGGTGGGCGGGGGGGCCGAATGAGCAGTTCTTC.

The V and J genes are TRBV7-6 and TRBJ2-3; maybe TRBD2 (5 bases). V lost 5 bases, J lost 5 bases, and 23 bases lay in between. There are 17 residues in the CDR3. Looked up from germline, CDR1 is SGHVS and CDR2 is FNYEAQ. The CDR3 DNA reads as TGTGCCAGCAGCCGGGAACCATCTCTGACCTTTAGAGATACGCAGTATTTT. Translated, it gives CASSREPSLTFRDTQYF.

The rearrangement uses TRBV6-6 and TRBJ2-5, with 10 bases lining up with TRBD1. The DNA end is a closer match to TRBJ2-7, so the J assignment may be wrong. The CDR3 has 16 residues. Germline loops: CDR1 MNHNY, CDR2 SVGAGI (reference sequence). DNA for the CDR3: TGTGCCAGCAATAAAAACGCCGGGACAGGGGACTACGAGCAGTACTTC. Translated: CASNKNAGTGDYEQYF.

This clonotype has just one count. The rearrangement links TRBV20-1 to TRBJ1-1; possible D gene TRBD1, 5 bases. CDR1 and CDR2 from the germline V gene are DFQATT and SNEGSKA (reference sequence). V lost 6 bases and J 5 bases, leaving 10 bases between the germline ends. This CDR3 comprises 11 residues. CDR3 loop: CSAGDTTEAFF. CDR3 nucleotide sequence: TGCAGTGCAGGGGATACGACTGAAGCTTTCTTT.

The chain uses TRBV4-1 and TRBJ2-2, with D perhaps matching TRBD1 (6 bases). Trimming took 3 bases from V and 5 from J, leaving 10 bases between them. Looked up from germline, CDR1 is MGHRA and CDR2 is YSYEKL. The CDR3 is 14 amino acids. In DNA form, the CDR3 reads TGCGCCAGCAGCCATGCCCAGGGGACCGGGGAGCTGTTTTTT. Translation: CASSHAQGTGELFF.

V and J are TRBV12-3 or TRBV12-4 and TRBJ1-5; D not certain. CDR3 length equals 15 residues. Trimming removed 7 bases from V and 0 bases from J, with 13 bases in between. CDR3 region: CASTLGRFSNQPQHF. Written as DNA, the CDR3 is TGTGCCAGCACTCTCGGGCGGTTTAGCAATCAGCCCCAGCATTTT.

This clonotype was picked up a small number of times. CDR3 in DNA: TGTGCCAGCAGCCCACCGCGACTAGCGGGAGTATATGAGCAGTTCTTC. This gives the protein CASSPPRLAGVYEQFF. This chain links TRBV7-9 with TRBJ2-1; TRBD2 aligns across 12 bases. V shed 5 bases and J 8 bases; nucleotides not matched to a gene: 10. CDR3 size: 16 residues. The germline CDR1 and CDR2 sequences are SEHNR and FQNEAQ (reference sequence).

V and J are TRBV9 and TRBJ2-7; 7 bases align to TRBD1. CDR1 is SGDLS, CDR2 YYNGEE, per germline. Unmatched junction bases numbered 8, after V lost 8 bases and J lost 3 bases. This CDR3 has 13 residues. For the CDR3, the DNA is TGTGCCAGTGCCGGGTCAGGGGGCTACGAGCAGTACTTC. Its protein is CASAGSGGYEQYF.

This sequence joins TRBV4-1 and TRBJ2-7, with D unresolved. From germline, CDR1 is MGHRA and CDR2 YSYEKL. The CDR3 has 17 residues. Trimming pared 0 bases from V and 0 bases from J, leaving 15 bases between. The CDR3 loop reads CASSQEGMGSPSYEQYF. The CDR3 DNA sequence: TGCGCCAGCAGCCAAGAGGGGATGGGATCCCCCTCCTACGAGCAGTACTTC.

Many counts were recorded for this clonotype. V is TRBV2 and J is TRBJ2-3, with a weak D call TRBD2 (6 bases). Trimming cost V 6 bases and J 4 bases, with 11 bases left between them. Germline assignment: CDR1 SNHLY and CDR2 FYNNEI. CDR3 size: 13 residues. DNA for the CDR3: TGTGCCAGCAGGCCACCGGGGGCAGATACGCAGTATTTT. Encoded protein: CASRPPGADTQYF.

The V call is TRBV20-1, the J call TRBJ1-2; the match to TRBD1 covers 7 bases. There are 16 residues in the CDR3. The germline gives CDR1 DFQATT, CDR2 SNEGSKA (reference sequence). V was clipped by 6 bases and J by 4 bases; unmatched bases: 17. The CDR3 is CSAHSPDRARSYGYTF. The CDR3 DNA follows: TGCAGTGCCCACTCCCCCGACAGGGCACGGAGCTATGGCTACACCTTC.

The chain joins TRBV11-2 to TRBJ1-4, with 7 bases aligning to TRBD1. The CDR3 runs 18 residues. Per the germline V gene, CDR1 is SGHAT and CDR2 is FQNNGV. With 1 base clipped from V and 0 bases from J, the junction kept 8 bases outside the gene matches. The CDR3 is CASSLGYRTGATNEKLFF. DNA of the CDR3: TGTGCCAGCAGCTTAGGCTACCGGACAGGTGCAACTAATGAAAAACTGTTTTTT.